This TCR beta chain was recorded in a study of blood T cell repertoires in COVID-19. In the study overall: Material from acute and convalescent COVID-19 was sourced from the United States, Italy and Spain. In each case, the material was cDNA or gDNA derived from T cells, B-cell-depleted T cells, or PBMCs.

As processed by the authors: Nucleated cell number was recorded as an estimate derived from reference gene primer amplification. Profiled with immunoSEQ multiplex PCR; TCRdb holds only in-frame clones, not every one. That table furnishes V, J and clone size, whereas the DNA furnished D and trimming. The data hold 150,000 to 200,000 clones, with about 88% observed a single time. This CDR3 is 17 amino acids long. J lost 11 bases, V lost 1 base, and 17 bases had no gene match. Germline assignment: CDR1 KGHSH and CDR2 LQKENI. This receptor was taken from a man aged 18 to 30 with acute or convalescent COVID-19. V usage is TRBV18 and J usage is TRBJ1-1; 9 nucleotides agree with TRBD1. The material sequenced was peripheral blood. The chain's CDR3 is CASSPRIVRQGGLSAFF. The CDR3 DNA sequence: TGTGCCAGCTCACCACGAATAGTGAGACAGGGGGGTTTGTCGGCTTTCTTT.